This TCR beta chain was found in a study of control samples from healthy donors and cancer patients. Using immunoSEQ multiplex PCR, the repertoire was profiled, and TCRdb retains in-frame clones only, with some absent. The sample carries some 100,000 clones, around 88% recorded once. This CDR3 has 15 residues. Between the trimmed V and J ends, which lost 4 bases and 7 bases, there was a span of 17 bases. The germline V gene has CDR1 SGHNT and CDR2 YYREEE (reference sequence). This chain uses TRBV5-4 with TRBJ1-4; TRBD1 might be the D (5 bases). Sequenced material: blood. The sequence derives from a man younger than 40 in good health. CDR3 residues: CASSRSGWEGEKLFF. In nucleotides, the CDR3 is TGTGCCAGCAGCCGCTCAGGGTGGGAGGGTGAAAAACTGTTTTTT.